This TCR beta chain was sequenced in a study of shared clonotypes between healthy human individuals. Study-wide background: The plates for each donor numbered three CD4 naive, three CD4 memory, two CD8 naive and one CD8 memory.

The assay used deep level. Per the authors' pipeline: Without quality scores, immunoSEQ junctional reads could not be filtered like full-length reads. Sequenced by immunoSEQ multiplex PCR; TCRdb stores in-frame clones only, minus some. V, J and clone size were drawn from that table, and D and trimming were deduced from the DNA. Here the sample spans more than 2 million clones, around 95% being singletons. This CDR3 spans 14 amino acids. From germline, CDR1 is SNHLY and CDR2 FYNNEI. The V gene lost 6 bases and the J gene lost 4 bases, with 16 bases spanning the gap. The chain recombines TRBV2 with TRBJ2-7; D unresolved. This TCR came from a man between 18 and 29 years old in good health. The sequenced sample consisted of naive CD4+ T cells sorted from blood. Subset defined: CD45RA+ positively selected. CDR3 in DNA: TGTGCCAGCAGGGCAATAGTCGCCCCATACGAGCAGTACTTC. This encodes CASRAIVAPYEQYF.